These 12 T cell receptor beta chains share one sample of origin, sequenced in a study of beta chain features in type 1 diabetes. Expressed TCRB transcripts got sequenced, as all isolated RNA was reverse transcribed. The data were produced by immunoSEQ multiplex PCR, yet TCRdb's version contains in-frame clones alone and is incomplete. The repertoire holds approximately 150,000 clones, less than 9.5% seen once, with around 2.5% in the top ten. Sequences were obtained from central memory CD4+ T cells from blood. Receptors were obtained from a woman aged 18-29 years in good health.

The V and J genes are TRBV30 and TRBJ2-7; 10 nucleotides align to TRBD2. The J segment lost 1 base and the V segment lost 2 bases, leaving 5 bases of the junction unmatched. From germline, CDR1 is GTSNPN and CDR2 SVGIG (reference sequence). This CDR3 is 15 amino acids long. CDR3 amino acids: CAWSLLAGRSYEQYF. CDR3 in DNA: TGTGCCTGGAGTCTACTAGCGGGAAGGTCCTACGAGCAGTACTTC. Based on the CDR3 plus reference TRBV30 and TRBJ2-7, the full variable domain is SQTIHQWPATLVQPVGSPLSLECTVEGTSNPNLYWYRQAAGRGLQLLFYSVGIGQISSEVPQNLSASRPQDRQFILSSKKLLLSDSGFYLCAWSLLAGRSYEQYFGPGTRLTVT.

The rearrangement links TRBV30 to TRBJ2-3, with 8 bases fitting TRBD2. Germline CDR1 GTSNPN, CDR2 SVGIG (reference sequence). V lost 2 bases and J lost 10; bases outside the gene matches: 11. The CDR3 spans 14 residues. DNA of the CDR3: TGTGCCTGGAGTAAATCTGGGCGCGGGGGGTCGCAGTATTTT. It is translated as CAWSKSGRGGSQYF.

J is TRBJ1-2 and V is TRBV5-1; weak D call: TRBD1 (6 bases). Germline CDR1 and CDR2: SGHRS and YFSETQ. Trimming left V 3 bases short and J 7 bases short, with 10 bases between. The CDR3 length is 12 residues. The CDR3 spells CASSSGVVGYTF. In DNA form, the CDR3 reads TGCGCCAGCAGCTCAGGGGTAGTTGGCTACACCTTC.

The chain is built from TRBV19 and TRBJ1-5; 12 bases fit TRBD1. Germline-derived CDR1 and CDR2 are LNHDA and SQIVND (reference sequence). The CDR3 consists of 15 residues. Trimming removed 4 bases from V and 8 bases from J; junction bases left unmatched: 6. CDR3 sequence: CASSSPGTGGKPQHF. The CDR3, as DNA: TGTGCCAGTAGTAGCCCGGGGACAGGGGGCAAGCCCCAGCATTTT.

This clone occurred a few times. This chain links TRBV29-1 with TRBJ1-2; weak D call: TRBD1 (6 bases). CDR1 SQVTM and CDR2 ANQGSEA come from the germline V gene. The CDR3 extends over 11 amino acids. Trimming stripped 7 bases from V and 6 bases from J, with 12 bases between. This CDR3 is CSDSGQNGYTF. The CDR3 DNA reads as TGCAGCGATTCCGGACAGAATGGCTACACCTTC.

This chain links TRBV5-1 with TRBJ2-7; 9 bases match TRBD2. Germline V gene sequence: CDR1 SGHRS, CDR2 YFSETQ. After removal of 5 bases from V and 4 bases from J, the junction contained 10 bases not matched to a gene. The CDR3 spans 15 residues. Written as DNA, the CDR3 is TGCGCCAGCAGTAAGGAGACTAGCGGCATTTACGAGCAGTACTTC. Residues: CASSKETSGIYEQYF.

The chain links TRBV30 to TRBJ1-5, with a tentative D call TRBD1 (5 bases). The CDR3 contains 14 residues. Germline V gene lookup returns CDR1 GTSNPN and CDR2 SVGIG (reference sequence). The ends were cut back, 4 bases at V and 5 bases at J, with 15 bases in the middle. The CDR3 spells CAWTEGRGDQPQHF. The DNA of the CDR3 is TGTGCCTGGACCGAGGGGAGGGGAGATCAGCCCCAGCATTTT.

The sample holds a few counts of this clone. This chain connects TRBV5-1 to TRBJ1-3; no clear D gene. The V end lost 6 bases, the J end lost 0 bases, and 10 bases lay between the germline ends. This CDR3 region has 14 residues. Germline CDR1 and CDR2: SGHRS and YFSETQ. The CDR3 reads CASKTGFSGNTIYF. The CDR3 coding sequence is TGCGCCAGCAAGACGGGTTTCTCTGGAAACACCATATATTTT.

This chain links TRBV10-2 with TRBJ2-7, with 10 bases matching TRBD2. Germline V gene lookup returns CDR1 WSHSY and CDR2 SAAADI. The CDR3 has 14 amino acids. In nucleotides, the CDR3 is TGCGCAGCGGGAGGGAGGGGAGGGACCTACGAGCAGTACTTC. This codes for CAAGGRGGTYEQYF.

The sample holds a few counts of this clone. The V and J genes are TRBV7-3 and TRBJ2-2; D remains unclear. Germline CDR1 is SGHTA and CDR2 is FQGTGA. CDR3 length: 13 residues. Between the trimmed V and J ends, which lost 6 bases and 2 bases, there was a span of 7 bases. The DNA for the CDR3 is TGTGCCAGCAGACTACTCAACACCGGGGAGCTGTTTTTT. This encodes CASRLLNTGELFF.

The chain couples TRBV5-1 to TRBJ2-6; 9 bases fit TRBD2. Germline CDR1 reads SGHRS; CDR2 reads YFSETQ. Trimming cost V 0 bases and J 2 bases; bases outside gene matches: 9. This CDR3 has 19 amino acids. The CDR3 reads CASSLAWVSGSTGANVLTF. In DNA form, the CDR3 reads TGCGCCAGCAGCTTGGCCTGGGTTAGCGGGAGCACTGGGGCCAACGTCCTGACTTTC.

This clone was counted between two and nine times. V is TRBV5-4 and J is TRBJ2-3; D might be TRBD2 (6 bases). CDR1 is SGHNT, CDR2 YYREEE, per germline (reference sequence). V gave up 0 bases and J gave up 2 bases, with 10 bases separating them. The CDR3 has 15 amino acids. CDR3 DNA: TGTGCCAGCAGCTTGGGGGGGGAAATCACAGATACGCAGTATTTT. Protein sequence: CASSLGGEITDTQYF. Complete variable domain (other parts from reference TRBV5-4 and TRBJ2-3): ETGVTQSPTHLIKTRGQQVTLRCSSQSGHNTVSWYQQALGQGPQFIFQYYREEENGRGNFPPRFSGLQFPNYSSELNVNALELDDSALYLCASSLGGEITDTQYFGPGTRLTVL.